A single sample is the source of the 31 T cell receptor beta chains below, sequenced in a study of blood T cell repertoires in COVID-19. Some clones are missing from TCRdb's copy, which holds only in-frame ones; the method was immunoSEQ multiplex PCR. The table records roughly 150,000 clones, 87% of them present only once. The sequencing sample was made of peripheral blood. The source is a human donor in a cohort sampled during active COVID-19.

The chain couples TRBV11-2 to TRBJ1-2; a possible D gene is TRBD1 (5 bases). The CDR3 runs to 15 residues. Germline loops: CDR1 SGHAT, CDR2 FQNNGV. Trimming removed 1 base from V and 4 bases from J, with 13 bases in between. The CDR3 DNA reads as TGTGCCAGCAGCTTAGGGGGCAGCCATCTCTATGGCTACACCTTC. Its protein is CASSLGGSHLYGYTF.

The rearrangement joins TRBV2 to TRBJ2-1; 11 nucleotides line up with TRBD2. This CDR3 contains 20 residues. V lost 5 bases to trimming and J lost 0 bases; unmatched junction nucleotides: 15. Germline V CDR1 and CDR2: SNHLY, FYNNEI. The CDR3: CASSRPLAGGVTSSYNEQFF. The CDR3 nucleotides read TGTGCCAGCAGTCGACCCCTAGCGGGGGGCGTTACTAGCTCCTACAATGAGCAGTTCTTC.

This chain's CDR3 is CAWSVLSDTQYF. The CDR3 DNA reads as TGTGCCTGGAGTGTACTCTCGGATACGCAGTATTTT. The V call is TRBV30, the J call TRBJ2-3; D is unclear. Trimming took 0 bases from V and 6 from J, leaving 7 bases between them. This CDR3 is 12 amino acids long. Per the germline V gene, CDR1 is GTSNPN and CDR2 is SVGIG (reference sequence). The full variable domain, with the rest looked up from reference TRBV30 and TRBJ2-3, is SQTIHQWPATLVQPVGSPLSLECTVEGTSNPNLYWYRQAAGRGLQLLFYSVGIGQISSEVPQNLSASRPQDRQFILSSKKLLLSDSGFYLCAWSVLSDTQYFGPGTRLTVL.

This clone was found a few times. The chain employs TRBV30 and TRBJ2-7; 7 nucleotides align to TRBD2. With 1 base clipped from V and 0 bases from J, the junction kept 3 bases outside the gene matches. The CDR3 sequence is 14 residues long. CDR1 and CDR2 from the germline V gene are GTSNPN and SVGIG (reference sequence). The CDR3: CAWSGGGSSYEQYF. CDR3 DNA: TGTGCCTGGAGTGGGGGCGGGAGCTCCTACGAGCAGTACTTC.

This chain uses TRBV2 with TRBJ2-1; TRBD2 matches 11 bases. The CDR3 sequence is 13 residues long. CDR1 and CDR2 from the germline V gene are SNHLY and FYNNEI. The V segment lost 5 bases and the J segment 14 bases; nucleotides outside the gene matches: 8. The CDR3 region has the DNA TGTGCCAGCAGTCCCCTCTCTAGCGGGGGGAAGTTCTTC. Amino acid sequence: CASSPLSSGGKFF.

About this clone itself: At the DNA level, this CDR3 is encoded by other sequences in the same sample as well. V and J are TRBV5-1 and TRBJ2-7; tentatively, D is TRBD2 (6 bases). CDR3 length: 14 amino acids. Per germline, CDR1 SGHRS and CDR2 YFSETQ. V lost 2 bases and J 0 bases, leaving 9 bases between the germline ends. The CDR3 loop reads CASSFGGSSYEQYF. For the CDR3, the DNA is TGCGCCAGCAGCTTCGGGGGTAGCTCCTACGAGCAGTACTTC.

The J gene is TRBJ2-7, the V gene TRBV4-1; 13 bases agree with TRBD2. The CDR3 contains 16 residues. The ends lost 4 bases at V and 3 bases at J; junction bases unmatched: 6. The germline CDR1 and CDR2 sequences are MGHRA and YSYEKL. The CDR3 region has the DNA TGCGCCAGCAGCCCGAGGTGGACTAGCGGGAGCTACGAGCAGTACTTC. Translating it yields CASSPRWTSGSYEQYF.

The J gene is TRBJ2-5, the V gene TRBV7-8; 9 bases fit TRBD2. V dropped 0 bases and J dropped 5; count of bases not matched to a gene: 4. The CDR3 length is 15 residues. CDR1 is SGHVS and CDR2 is FQNEAQ in the germline V gene. The CDR3 here is CASSLAGTSLETQYF. CDR3 coding DNA: TGTGCCAGCAGCTTAGCAGGGACTAGCCTTGAGACCCAGTACTTC.

The gene calls are TRBV6-5 and TRBJ2-7; TRBD1 aligns across 9 bases. Germline CDR1 is MNHEY and CDR2 is SVGAGI. The trim removed 0 bases at V and 0 bases at J, leaving 3 bases unmatched. The CDR3 totals 16 residues. CDR3 sequence reads: CASSYSPGQGSYEQYF. In DNA, the CDR3 is TGTGCCAGCAGTTACTCGCCGGGACAGGGCTCCTACGAGCAGTACTTC.

The genes are TRBV12-3 or TRBV12-4 and TRBJ1-2, with D tentatively TRBD1 (5 bases). V was clipped by 7 bases and J by 7 bases, with 16 bases between them. There are 13 residues in the CDR3. The CDR3 nucleotides are TGTGCCAGCACCCACAGGCGCTTGGGTGGCTACACCTTC. It encodes CASTHRRLGGYTF.

This clone was observed a single time. The chain has TRBV13 and TRBJ2-1; no definite D call. V shed 4 bases and J shed 7 bases, with 5 bases lying between them. This CDR3 spans 11 amino acids. The germline V gene has CDR1 PRHDT and CDR2 FYEKMQ (reference sequence). CDR3 sequence (DNA): TGTGCCAGCAGCTCCTTTAATGAGCAGTTCTTC. Translated: CASSSFNEQFF.

The chain carries TRBV19 and TRBJ2-7; TRBD2 is a possible D gene (6 bases). The CDR3 extends over 14 amino acids. The ends were cut back, 5 bases at V and 1 base at J, with 12 bases in the middle. Germline assignment: CDR1 LNHDA and CDR2 SQIVND (reference sequence). The CDR3 loop reads CASSPDGSSYEQYF. The CDR3 DNA sequence: TGTGCCAGTAGTCCGGACGGGAGTTCCTACGAGCAGTACTTC. Variable domain in full (rest from reference TRBV19 and TRBJ2-7): DGGITQSPKYLFRKEGQNVTLSCEQNLNHDAMYWYRQDPGQGLRLIYYSQIVNDFQKGDIAEGYSVSREKKESFPLTVTSAQKNPTAFYLCASSPDGSSYEQYFGPGTRLTVT.

This rearrangement joins TRBV25-1 to TRBJ2-3; TRBD2 aligns across 15 bases. V gave up 8 bases and J gave up 7 bases; unmatched junction bases: 7. Per germline, CDR1 MGHDK and CDR2 SYGVNS. The CDR3 has 15 residues. CDR3 in DNA: TGTGCCAGCCGCGGGGGGACTAGCGGGGGGAATACGCAGTATTTT. Amino acids: CASRGGTSGGNTQYF.

The rearrangement links TRBV9 to TRBJ1-2, with no clear D. The CDR3 consists of 13 residues. Germline lookup yields CDR1 SGDLS and CDR2 YYNGEE. Trimming shortened V by 4 bases and J by 2 bases, and 9 bases separated the two germline ends. CDR3 DNA sequence: TGTGCCAGCAGCAAGAGGGTGAACTATGGCTACACCTTC. It is translated as CASSKRVNYGYTF.

The genes are TRBV2 and TRBJ1-4, with D hard to call. Trimming took off 4 bases at V and 7 bases at J, with 13 bases between the two ends. In germline, CDR1 is SNHLY, CDR2 FYNNEI. The CDR3 extends over 14 amino acids. The chain's CDR3 is CASSVRGFAEKLFF. Here the CDR3 DNA reads TGTGCCAGCAGTGTTAGAGGGTTTGCTGAAAAACTGTTTTTT.

This clone was observed once. The chain is built from TRBV9 and TRBJ2-5; TRBD2 might be the D (5 bases). Trimming took 3 bases from V and 7 from J, leaving 13 bases between them. CDR3 length: 13 residues. The germline V gene encodes CDR1 SGDLS and CDR2 YYNGEE. The CDR3, as DNA: TGTGCCAGCAGCGCGGGAACACGCGGGACCCAGTACTTC. This translates into CASSAGTRGTQYF.

The chain uses TRBV5-4 and TRBJ1-1, with 11 bases aligning to TRBD1. The CDR3 consists of 16 residues. J gave up 6 bases and V 4 bases, and 11 bases lay outside the gene matches. In germline, CDR1 is SGHNT, CDR2 YYREEE (reference sequence). This CDR3 is CASSQDRGRTRPEAFF. The DNA of the CDR3 is TGTGCCAGCAGCCAGGACAGGGGGCGAACCCGCCCTGAAGCTTTCTTT.

The chain has TRBV5-8 and TRBJ2-5, with D possibly being TRBD1 (6 bases). The CDR3 is made up of 15 amino acids. V dropped 0 bases and J dropped 0 bases, with 9 bases sitting between them. CDR1 and CDR2 from the germline V gene are SGHTS and YDEGEE. CDR3: CASSLEGVDQETQYF. CDR3 nucleotide sequence: TGTGCCAGCAGCTTGGAGGGGGTGGACCAAGAGACCCAGTACTTC.

The gene calls are TRBV29-1 and TRBJ2-3; D is possibly TRBD1 (6 bases). This CDR3 spans 14 amino acids. The germline CDR1 and CDR2 sequences are SQVTM and ANQGSEA. Trimming cost V 6 bases and J 3 bases, with 16 bases left between them. The CDR3 here is CSVEIQGGTDTQYF. The DNA for the CDR3 is TGCAGCGTCGAGATACAGGGTGGGACAGATACGCAGTATTTT.

V is TRBV10-1 and J is TRBJ1-1; 9 nucleotides line up with TRBD1. The trim removed 6 bases at V and 3 bases at J, leaving 2 bases unmatched. The CDR3 has 13 residues. CDR1 is WNHNN, CDR2 SYGVQD, per germline (reference sequence). The CDR3 DNA reads as TGCGCCAGCAGACAGGGGGCGTACACTGAAGCTTTCTTT. Its protein is CASRQGAYTEAFF.

The CDR3 is CASSPTKIRDRPDTQYF. As DNA, the CDR3 is TGTGCCAGCAGCCCTACTAAAATACGAGACAGGCCCGATACGCAGTATTTT. The rearrangement links TRBV6-2 or TRBV6-3 to TRBJ2-3, with TRBD1 as a possible D gene (6 bases). The V end lost 6 bases, the J end lost 6 bases, and 25 bases lay between the germline ends. Germline lookup yields CDR1 MNHEY and CDR2 SVGEGT. The CDR3 loop spans 17 amino acids.

The CDR3 bases are TGTGCCAGCAGCTTACTCGGGGCGGGGGCAGGGGAGCAGTACTTC. Its protein is CASSLLGAGAGEQYF. The gene calls are TRBV5-4 and TRBJ2-7; maybe TRBD2 (7 bases). V dropped 2 bases and J dropped 7 bases, with 19 bases sitting between them. The CDR3 contains 15 residues. From germline, CDR1 is SGHNT and CDR2 YYREEE (reference sequence).

The chain links TRBV10-3 to TRBJ1-5, with 7 bases fitting TRBD1. Losses at the gene ends were 6 bases for V and 5 bases for J; bases not matched to a gene: 7. The length of the CDR3 is 14 residues. Germline V gene data show CDR1 as ENHRY and CDR2 as SYGVKD. This chain's CDR3 is CAISVTGSDQPQHF. In DNA, the CDR3 is TGTGCCATCAGCGTGACAGGGTCGGATCAGCCCCAGCATTTT.

This chain connects TRBV18 to TRBJ1-4, with 8 nucleotides matching TRBD1. CDR3 length: 16 residues. The germline V gene encodes CDR1 KGHSH and CDR2 LQKENI. J lost 7 bases, V lost 0 bases, and 7 bases had no gene match. CDR3 DNA: TGTGCCAGCTCACCACCACTGGACAGGGTATTTGAAAAACTGTTTTTT. Its translation is CASSPPLDRVFEKLFF.

The genes are TRBV5-1 and TRBJ2-3; D is unclear. Germline V lookup: CDR1 SGHRS, CDR2 YFSETQ. V was shortened by 0 bases and J by 4 bases, with 9 bases between the two germline ends. This CDR3 comprises 14 residues. CDR3 loop: CASSLGQWPDTQYF. The CDR3 DNA follows: TGCGCCAGCAGCTTGGGTCAGTGGCCAGATACGCAGTATTTT.

The V call is TRBV28, the J call TRBJ1-5, with TRBD1 as a possible D gene (6 bases). This CDR3 has 13 amino acids. V was cut by 5 bases and J by 3 bases, with 8 bases left in between. From germline, CDR1 is MDHEN and CDR2 SYDVKM. CDR3 loop: CASSRDNNQPQHF. CDR3 in DNA: TGTGCCAGCAGTCGGGACAACAATCAGCCCCAGCATTTT.

This clone appeared once. The chain recombines TRBV6-5 with TRBJ2-7; 11 nucleotides match TRBD2. The J segment lost 2 bases and the V segment lost 6 bases, leaving 3 bases of the junction unmatched. Germline lookup yields CDR1 MNHEY and CDR2 SVGAGI. CDR3 length equals 14 residues. In DNA, the CDR3 is TGTGCCAGCAGCATGGGACTAGCGGCCTACGAGCAGTACTTC. Protein sequence: CASSMGLAAYEQYF.

This chain joins TRBV5-5 and TRBJ1-1, with 7 bases matching TRBD1. The CDR3 contains 14 residues. V lost 2 bases and J lost 6; bases outside the gene matches: 7. CDR1 is SGHKS, CDR2 YYEKEE, per germline (reference sequence). CDR3 bases: TGTGCCAGCAGCTTCCAGGGGGATATACCTGAAGCTTTCTTT. It encodes CASSFQGDIPEAFF.

This clone was counted only a few times. The V gene is TRBV3-1 (or the pseudogene TRBV3-2), the J gene TRBJ1-6; D might be TRBD1 (5 bases). Trimming took off 3 bases at V and 13 bases at J, with 10 bases between the two ends. Germline V CDR1 and CDR2: LGHDT, YNNKEL (reference sequence). The CDR3 consists of 12 residues. CDR3 DNA: TGTGCCAGCAGCCACGCTCAGGGCCCCCTCCACTTT. Translation: CASSHAQGPLHF.

The CDR3 nucleotides read TGTGCCAGCAGCGCGAGAGGGACAGGGATTGTTGAAGCTTTCTTT. Protein sequence: CASSARGTGIVEAFF. The gene calls are TRBV7-8 and TRBJ1-1; 9 nucleotides agree with TRBD1. Germline V lookup: CDR1 SGHVS, CDR2 FQNEAQ. CDR3 length: 15 amino acids. V lost 5 bases to trimming and J lost 7 bases; unmatched junction nucleotides: 11.

The V and J genes are TRBV6-5 and TRBJ2-2; TRBD1 matches at 9 bases. The germline V gene has CDR1 MNHEY and CDR2 SVGAGI. The CDR3 runs to 14 residues. V lost 4 bases and J lost 5; bases outside the gene matches: 2. The CDR3 DNA sequence: TGTGCCAGCAGTTTGGACAGGGGAACCGGGGAGCTGTTTTTT. This translates into CASSLDRGTGELFF.